Listed here are 8 T cell receptor beta chains from one sample, sequenced in a study of blood T cell repertoires in COVID-19. Profiling relied on immunoSEQ multiplex PCR, and the TCRdb table lists in-frame clones only, not all of them. The table lists 200,000 to 300,000 clones, about 93% of them singletons. The source material was peripheral blood. These receptors originate from a man under 40 with COVID-19, enrolled during active disease.

The J gene is TRBJ2-5, the V gene TRBV6-6; 8 bases align to TRBD2. The CDR3 extends over 14 amino acids. Germline CDR1 and CDR2: MNHNY and SVGAGI (reference sequence). V trimming: 6 bases; J trimming: 4 bases; junction bases outside the gene matches: 7. CDR3 DNA sequence: TGTGCCAGCAGGCTAGCGGGCGGGGGAGAGACCCAGTACTTC. Translating it yields CASRLAGGGETQYF.

The chain carries TRBV6-5 and TRBJ1-6, with a possible D match to TRBD1 (5 bases). CDR1 and CDR2 (germline): MNHEY, SVGAGI. The CDR3 spans 14 residues. V lost 3 bases and J lost 8, with 11 bases in between. CDR3 in DNA: TGTGCCAGCAGTTATAGGGGAGGGGATTCACCCCTCCACTTT. Its translation is CASSYRGGDSPLHF.

A few counts support this clone. In DNA form, the CDR3 reads TGTGCCAGCAGTTTTTCGGGGATGAACACTGAAGCTTTCTTT. This gives the protein CASSFSGMNTEAFF. The genes are TRBV27 and TRBJ1-1, with unresolved D. The CDR3 loop spans 14 amino acids. Germline V gene sequence: CDR1 MNHEY, CDR2 SMNVEV (reference sequence). With 3 bases removed from V and 0 bases from J, the gap between germline ends came to 8 bases.

This chain connects TRBV5-1 to TRBJ1-1; tentative D call: TRBD1 (6 bases). CDR3 length: 14 amino acids. CDR1 and CDR2 from the germline V gene are SGHRS and YFSETQ. V lost 6 bases and J lost 1, with 13 bases in between. As DNA, the CDR3 is TGCGCCAGCAATAAACAGGGCGGGAACACTGAAGCTTTCTTT. Its translation: CASNKQGGNTEAFF.

V and J are TRBV5-1 and TRBJ1-1; TRBD1 matches 7 bases. Trimming removed 4 bases from V and 2 bases from J; junction bases left unmatched: 8. Germline values: CDR1 SGHRS, CDR2 YFSETQ. This CDR3 contains 15 residues. The CDR3 bases are TGCGCCAGCAGCCTCCACAGGGGCCTCAACACTGAAGCTTTCTTT. Translated, it gives CASSLHRGLNTEAFF.

This chain uses TRBV20-1 with TRBJ2-3; 10 positions match TRBD2. CDR1 is DFQATT and CDR2 is SNEGSKA in the germline V gene (reference sequence). Trimming cost V 3 bases and J 2 bases; bases outside gene matches: 5. This CDR3 contains 15 residues. The CDR3 is CSASSGLAATDTQYF. The CDR3 DNA reads as TGCAGTGCTAGTAGTGGACTAGCGGCCACAGATACGCAGTATTTT.

V and J are TRBV7-2 and TRBJ2-7, with D unclear. This CDR3 is 15 amino acids long. V lost 1 base, J lost 5 bases, and 15 bases lay in between. Germline CDR1 SGHTA, CDR2 FQGNSA. The CDR3 DNA follows: TGTGCCAGCAGCTTAGTCCTGGGTGGAGCCCACGAGCAGTACTTC. This translates into CASSLVLGGAHEQYF.

The chain couples TRBV18 to TRBJ1-2; weak D call: TRBD1 (6 bases). CDR1 is KGHSH, CDR2 LQKENI, per germline. The CDR3 runs 16 residues. V lost 6 bases to trimming and J lost 4 bases, with 21 bases between them. CDR3: CASSHPQIRGFYGYTF. In DNA, the CDR3 is TGTGCCAGCTCCCACCCCCAAATTAGGGGGTTCTATGGCTACACCTTC.